A single sample is the source of the 21 T cell receptor beta chains below, sequenced in a study of OX40 agonist ivuxolimab in advanced cancers. The protocol was immunoSEQ multiplex PCR, while the TCRdb copy is restricted to in-frame clones and leaves out a portion. Counted here are tens of thousands of clones, 84% occurring once; the ten biggest clones make up roughly 0.8%. The sequenced sample was CD4+ or CD8+ T cells sorted from blood, obtained in a trial of the OX40 agonist ivuxolimab. These receptors were taken from an adult with an advanced solid tumor such as melanoma, head and neck, liver or kidney cancer.

The DNA of the CDR3 is TGTGCCAGCAGCGTAGGGGCTAGCGGGGGCACAGATACGCAGTATTTT. Translation: CASSVGASGGTDTQYF. The J gene is TRBJ2-3, the V gene TRBV9; 9 bases are shared with TRBD2. V shed 0 bases, J shed 1 base, and the junction held 3 bases outside the gene matches. Looked up from germline, CDR1 is SGDLS and CDR2 is YYNGEE. The CDR3 is 16 amino acids.

The chain recombines TRBV5-4 with TRBJ2-5; 9 nucleotides match TRBD2. The CDR3 length is 14 residues. J was trimmed by 4 bases and V by 5 bases; bases with no gene match: 6. Germline V gene lookup returns CDR1 SGHNT and CDR2 YYREEE (reference sequence). This chain's CDR3 is CASRSGLAGETQYF. The CDR3 bases are TGTGCCAGCAGATCGGGACTAGCTGGAGAGACCCAGTACTTC.

CDR3 residues: CSGVRTVNTEAFF. The CDR3 DNA follows: TGCAGCGGAGTAAGAACAGTGAACACTGAAGCTTTCTTT. This chain joins TRBV29-1 and TRBJ1-1; D unclear. With 7 bases removed from V and 0 bases from J, the gap between germline ends came to 12 bases. Germline V gene lookup returns CDR1 SQVTM and CDR2 ANQGSEA. This CDR3 spans 13 amino acids.

The J gene is TRBJ2-3, the V gene TRBV6-5; 8 nucleotides align to TRBD2. Germline CDR1 and CDR2: MNHEY and SVGAGI. The CDR3 is 15 amino acids. J lost 5 bases, V lost 6 bases, and 10 bases had no gene match. CDR3 sequence (DNA): TGTGCCAGCAGCCCCTCTGCGGGGGGCCGAGATACGCAGTATTTT. Translating it yields CASSPSAGGRDTQYF.

The CDR3 DNA reads TGTGCCAGCATTTATTGGACAGGGGGCGGCACTGAAGCTTTCTTT. This translates into CASIYWTGGGTEAFF. The rearrangement uses TRBV28 and TRBJ1-1; 11 bases are a match to TRBD1. In germline, CDR1 is MDHEN, CDR2 SYDVKM. The CDR3 is 15 amino acids. Trimming at V came to 7 bases and at J to 4 bases, leaving 8 bases not matched to a gene.

V usage is TRBV5-5 and J usage is TRBJ1-5; D is possibly TRBD1 (5 bases). The V gene's germline CDR1 is SGHKS and CDR2 YYEKEE (reference sequence). The CDR3 is 18 residues long. V was pared by 2 bases and J by 5 bases, with 23 bases between. Here the CDR3 DNA reads TGTGCCAGCAGCTTCAGGACCACCGGGACGGCGGATTATCAGCCCCAGCATTTT. It specifies CASSFRTTGTADYQPQHF.

CDR3 nucleotide sequence: TGCGCCAGCAGCCAAGATAGTATCGGACAGGGTGTGAGATCACCCCTCCACTTT. Amino acids: CASSQDSIGQGVRSPLHF. The rearrangement uses TRBV4-3 and TRBJ1-6; 8 bases line up with TRBD1. The V segment lost 0 bases and the J segment 10 bases; nucleotides outside the gene matches: 14. The germline V gene encodes CDR1 LGHNA and CDR2 YSLEER. The CDR3 contains 18 residues.

The chain couples TRBV2 to TRBJ2-7, with TRBD1 matching 9 bases. Germline V lookup: CDR1 SNHLY, CDR2 FYNNEI. The CDR3 consists of 14 residues. Trimming cost V 11 bases and J 7 bases; bases outside gene matches: 15. The CDR3 sequence: CAGGTGTGPGEQYF. CDR3 in DNA: TGTGCCGGCGGGACCGGGACAGGGCCGGGTGAGCAGTACTTC. The full variable domain, in which reference TRBV2 and TRBJ2-7 provide the parts outside the CDR3, is EPEVTQTPSHQVTQMGQEVILRCVPISNHLYFYWYRQILGQKVEFLVSFYNNEISEKSEIFDDQFSVERPDGSNFTLKIRSTKLEDSAMYFCAGGTGTGPGEQYFGPGTRLTVT.

This chain links TRBV10-1 with TRBJ2-7; D might be TRBD2 (5 bases). This CDR3 spans 13 amino acids. Trimming cost V 4 bases and J 9 bases, with 16 bases left between them. Germline values: CDR1 WNHNN, CDR2 SYGVQD (reference sequence). CDR3 amino acids: CASSAGVSGWQYF. The CDR3 bases are TGCGCCAGCAGTGCCGGGGTTTCCGGGTGGCAGTACTTC.

The V and J genes are TRBV6-6 and TRBJ1-5; 8 nucleotides agree with TRBD1. Germline lookup yields CDR1 MNHNY and CDR2 SVGAGI (reference sequence). Germline trimming cut 7 bases from V and 6 bases from J; bases unmatched to any gene: 8. The CDR3 totals 14 residues. CDR3 region: CASIEGGTGQPQHF. CDR3 DNA: TGTGCCAGCATTGAGGGAGGGACAGGTCAGCCCCAGCATTTT.

This chain links TRBV7-2 with TRBJ1-2, with TRBD1 matching over 7 bases. V lost 5 bases, J lost 6 bases, and 6 bases stayed unmatched. CDR3 length: 13 residues. Germline loops: CDR1 SGHTA, CDR2 FQGNSA. The CDR3 bases are TGTGCCAGCAGCAAACAGGGGAGGGATGGCTACACCTTC. Its translation is CASSKQGRDGYTF.

This clone was observed a single time. The V call is TRBV18, the J call TRBJ2-7, with unresolved D. Germline lookup yields CDR1 KGHSH and CDR2 LQKENI. There are 11 residues in the CDR3. V lost 4 bases, J lost 6 bases, and 7 bases lay in between. The CDR3: CASSRTGEQYF. Written as DNA, the CDR3 is TGTGCCAGCTCACGAACTGGCGAGCAGTACTTC.

The V gene is TRBV6-6, the J gene TRBJ1-2; a possible D gene is TRBD1 (5 bases). CDR3 length: 14 amino acids. V lost 6 bases and J 0 bases, leaving 11 bases between the germline ends. Looked up from germline, CDR1 is MNHNY and CDR2 is SVGAGI (reference sequence). The CDR3 loop reads CASRPTGANYGYTF. CDR3 in DNA: TGTGCCAGCAGACCTACGGGGGCTAACTATGGCTACACCTTC.

This sequence joins TRBV18 and TRBJ1-2; D unclear. There are 14 residues in the CDR3. Trimming took off 6 bases at V and 4 bases at J, with 15 bases between the two ends. CDR1 is KGHSH and CDR2 is LQKENI in the germline V gene. The CDR3 DNA reads TGTGCCAGCTCGTCCCAGCCCAGGAGCTATGGCTACACCTTC. This codes for CASSSQPRSYGYTF.

The rearrangement joins TRBV2 to TRBJ2-3; TRBD2 aligns across 10 bases. The CDR3 has 17 residues. The V gene end was trimmed by 3 bases and the J gene end by 0 bases; junction bases not matched to a gene: 6. Germline loops: CDR1 SNHLY, CDR2 FYNNEI. CDR3 bases: TGTGCCAGCAGTGACGCAAGCGGGGGGGCTAGCACAGATACGCAGTATTTT. It codes for CASSDASGGASTDTQYF. The whole variable domain, remainder taken from reference TRBV2 and TRBJ2-3, is EPEVTQTPSHQVTQMGQEVILRCVPISNHLYFYWYRQILGQKVEFLVSFYNNEISEKSEIFDDQFSVERPDGSNFTLKIRSTKLEDSAMYFCASSDASGGASTDTQYFGPGTRLTVL.

The genes are TRBV28 and TRBJ1-4; perhaps TRBD1 as D (6 bases). Per germline, CDR1 MDHEN and CDR2 SYDVKM. The CDR3 consists of 18 residues. Trimming left V 6 bases short and J 3 bases short, with 23 bases between. This CDR3 is CASSTPGQFGGANEKLFF. Written as DNA, the CDR3 is TGTGCCAGCAGCACCCCTGGACAGTTCGGAGGGGCTAATGAAAAACTGTTTTTT. Full variable domain (missing parts from reference TRBV28 and TRBJ1-4): DVKVTQSSRYLVKRTGEKVFLECVQDMDHENMFWYRQDPGLGLRLIYFSYDVKMKEKGDIPEGYSVSREKKERFSLILESASTNQTSMYLCASSTPGQFGGANEKLFFGSGTQLSVL.

This clone has a handful of counts. The rearrangement links TRBV27 to TRBJ1-2; D ambiguous. The CDR3 has 15 amino acids. The V gene's germline CDR1 is MNHEY and CDR2 SMNVEV (reference sequence). Deletions cut 5 bases from V and 4 bases from J, with 17 bases between. CDR3 in DNA: TGTGCCAGCAGTACCGGGTCCTCGTTTAGCTATGGCTACACCTTC. It codes for CASSTGSSFSYGYTF.

The rearrangement links TRBV11-3 to TRBJ2-3, with D possibly TRBD2 on 6 matching bases. Germline-derived CDR1 and CDR2 are SGHNT and YENEEA. V was clipped by 1 base and J by 5 bases, with 13 bases between them. The CDR3 has 15 residues. The DNA for the CDR3 is TGTGCCAGCAGCTTAGGGACCCAAGCGGGAGATACGCAGTATTTT. Translating it yields CASSLGTQAGDTQYF.

The chain uses TRBV4-1 and TRBJ2-4, with D unresolved. The CDR3 spans 13 residues. From germline, CDR1 is MGHRA and CDR2 YSYEKL. Trimming pared 1 base from V and 4 bases from J, leaving 5 bases between. CDR3 amino acids: CASSQVGKNIQYF. The CDR3 region has the DNA TGCGCCAGCAGCCAAGTGGGTAAAAACATTCAGTACTTC.

The gene calls are TRBV7-3 and TRBJ2-1; 8 positions agree with TRBD1. Trimming cost V 3 bases and J 0 bases; bases outside gene matches: 13. The CDR3 covers 19 residues. Germline loops: CDR1 SGHTA, CDR2 FQGTGA. The CDR3 DNA follows: TGTGCCAGCAGCTTCTCAGCATGGGCTGGACAGGGCTCCTACAATGAGCAGTTCTTC. Its protein product is CASSFSAWAGQGSYNEQFF.

CDR3 in DNA: TGTGCCATCAGAGACGACCCGGCTAGCGGGAGTGGGACAGATACGCAGTATTTT. It is translated as CAIRDDPASGSGTDTQYF. The rearrangement uses TRBV10-3 and TRBJ2-3; 10 nucleotides agree with TRBD2. Germline V gene lookup returns CDR1 ENHRY and CDR2 SYGVKD. V lost 6 bases, J lost 3 bases, and 15 bases stayed unmatched. The CDR3 runs 18 residues.